The 8 T cell receptor beta chains given below trace back to one sample, sequenced in a study of T cell responses to AZD1222 COVID-19 vaccine. Using immunoSEQ multiplex PCR, the repertoire was profiled, and TCRdb retains in-frame clones only, with some absent. The table lists some 100,000 clones, approximately 91% of them singletons. Sequencing used peripheral blood, obtained on day 0 of AZD1222 vaccination. All receptors derive from an adult in good health.

The genes are TRBV2 and TRBJ2-5; D possibly corresponds to TRBD1 (6 bases). V was shortened by 7 bases and J by 4 bases, with 16 bases between the two germline ends. The CDR3 extends over 14 amino acids. In germline, CDR1 is SNHLY, CDR2 FYNNEI. The CDR3 region is CASKAFRGRETQYF. The CDR3 DNA reads TGTGCCAGCAAGGCATTCAGGGGTCGAGAGACCCAGTACTTC. Filled out from reference TRBV2 and TRBJ2-5, the complete variable domain reads EPEVTQTPSHQVTQMGQEVILRCVPISNHLYFYWYRQILGQKVEFLVSFYNNEISEKSEIFDDQFSVERPDGSNFTLKIRSTKLEDSAMYFCASKAFRGRETQYFGPGTRLLVL.

The chain has TRBV7-2 and TRBJ1-1; D is perhaps TRBD1 (6 bases). The germline V gene has CDR1 SGHTA and CDR2 FQGNSA. The V end lost 5 bases, the J end lost 5 bases, and 15 bases lay between the germline ends. The CDR3 length is 14 residues. In nucleotides, the CDR3 is TGTGCCAGCAGCCTACAGGGTACGGTGACTGAAGCTTTCTTT. Translated: CASSLQGTVTEAFF.

The V gene is TRBV30, the J gene TRBJ1-4, with 7 bases matching TRBD1. Germline CDR1 reads GTSNPN; CDR2 reads SVGIG (reference sequence). This CDR3 comprises 15 residues. The V gene end was trimmed by 2 bases and the J gene end by 8 bases; junction bases not matched to a gene: 11. CDR3 coding DNA: TGTGCCTGGAGTATCTATAGGGACAGCGGAGAAAAACTGTTTTTT. Amino acid sequence: CAWSIYRDSGEKLFF.

V gene TRBV28 combines with J gene TRBJ1-1; D not resolved. The CDR3 runs 12 residues. Trimming stripped 5 bases from V and 0 bases from J, with 4 bases between. Per germline, CDR1 MDHEN and CDR2 SYDVKM. The CDR3 DNA follows: TGTGCCAGCAGTGCCATGAACACTGAAGCTTTCTTT. This translates into CASSAMNTEAFF.

The CDR3 coding sequence is TGTGCCAGCAGCCCAGGACATACCAACACTGAAGCTTTCTTT. The encoded protein is CASSPGHTNTEAFF. This chain links TRBV3-1 (or the pseudogene TRBV3-2) with TRBJ1-1, with D perhaps TRBD1 (5 bases). The CDR3 is 14 amino acids. Trimming took off 4 bases at V and 2 bases at J, with 11 bases between the two ends. Germline V gene lookup returns CDR1 LGHDT and CDR2 YNNKEL (reference sequence).

The genes are TRBV27 and TRBJ1-4; no clear D. Trimming pared 4 bases from V and 1 base from J, leaving 13 bases between. Germline lookup yields CDR1 MNHEY and CDR2 SMNVEV (reference sequence). The CDR3 sequence is 16 residues long. This chain's CDR3 is CASSYGGGRTNEKLFF. The CDR3 DNA reads as TGTGCCAGCAGTTATGGCGGAGGGCGAACTAATGAAAAACTGTTTTTT. The complete variable domain, with remaining parts taken from reference TRBV27 and TRBJ1-4, reads EAQVTQNPRYLITVTGKKLTVTCSQNMNHEYMSWYRQDPGLGLRQIYYSMNVEVTDKGDVPEGYKVSRKEKRNFPLILESPSPNQTSLYFCASSYGGGRTNEKLFFGSGTQLSVL.

The chain recombines TRBV3-1 (or the pseudogene TRBV3-2) with TRBJ1-2, with D hard to call. Germline V CDR1 and CDR2: LGHDT, YNNKEL (reference sequence). V lost 6 bases and J lost 5, with 7 bases in between. The CDR3 extends over 11 amino acids. In DNA form, the CDR3 reads TGTGCCAGCAGTCCAGGTTATGGCTACACCTTC. This encodes CASSPGYGYTF.

The gene calls are TRBV3-1 (or the pseudogene TRBV3-2) and TRBJ2-1; 7 bases are a match to TRBD1. The CDR3 has 16 amino acids. V was pared by 4 bases and J by 4 bases, with 10 bases of the junction left unmatched. CDR1 is LGHDT, CDR2 YNNKEL, per germline (reference sequence). The DNA of the CDR3 is TGTGCCAGCAGCCCCCGTAGAGGGGGCCAGTACAATGAGCAGTTCTTC. Translated, it gives CASSPRRGGQYNEQFF.